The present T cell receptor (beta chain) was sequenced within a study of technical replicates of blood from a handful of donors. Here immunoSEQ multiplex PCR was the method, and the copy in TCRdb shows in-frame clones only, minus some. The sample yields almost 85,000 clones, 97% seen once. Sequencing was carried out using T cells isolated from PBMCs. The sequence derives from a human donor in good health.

The chain's CDR3 is CASSSGGAFNEQFF. The DNA of the CDR3 is TGTGCCAGCAGTAGCGGGGGGGCCTTCAATGAGCAGTTCTTC. The gene calls are TRBV6-5 and TRBJ2-1, with 10 positions matching TRBD2. The CDR3 length is 14 residues. J lost 6 bases, V lost 5 bases, and 4 bases had no gene match. Germline CDR1 and CDR2: MNHEY and SVGAGI.